This TCR beta chain was recorded in a study of human T cells and chemical hapten exposure. The overall study: The variation in per-sample TCR yields arose mainly from small differences in pooled library volumes. Regarding the study as a whole: No alteration of TCRs above 1 in 1000 frequency was seen with DPC sensitization.

The CDR3 consists of 13 residues. V shed 8 bases and J shed 1 base, with 8 bases lying between them. Germline V gene lookup returns CDR1 SNHLY and CDR2 FYNNEI. With respect to this clonotype: Its antigen is as yet unknown. A much more abundant neighbour one base away suggests this may be a read error.

TCRdb reanalysed the RACE reads using MiXCR and keeps one entry per CDR3 protein. Of some 70,000 distinct CDR3 sequences listed, about a tenth were seen once; the top ten hold around 7.3%. Time point here: patch test 2, 6 weeks after DPC sensitization. Treatment indicated: therapeutic diphenylcyclopropenone sensitization with weekly scalp DPC. The V and J genes are TRBV2 and TRBJ2-2, with D possibly being TRBD1 (6 bases). The sequencing used whole blood, collected in connection with sensitization to the hapten diphenylcyclopropenone (DPC). This TCR came from a woman in her 50s with alopecia areata. Some clones in this sample may be carry-over from other donors' samples. This chain's CDR3 is CASRQENTGELFF. CDR3 DNA sequence: TGTGCCAGCCGACAGGAGAACACCGGGGAGCTGTTTTTT.